Below are 30 T cell receptor beta chains sequenced from a single sample in a study of CD8 T cells in ankylosing spondylitis. General study points: Ankylosing spondylitis blood appeared to be characterized by a TCR beta motif of 8 or 9 highly homologous variants.

For these receptors, no antigen is known. From the 5' RACE reads, TCRdb called clonotypes with MiXCR, one entry per CDR3 protein. Of hundreds of thousands of distinct CDR3 sequences listed, roughly 12% are singletons. The sequenced sample consisted of blood, either unsorted or a sorted T cell fraction (not recorded which). These receptors all come from a male donor with ankylosing spondylitis.

This clonotype turned up a few times. The rearrangement links TRBV12-3 or TRBV12-4 to TRBJ1-2; 8 bases fit TRBD1. With V trimmed by 6 bases and J by 6 bases, 12 bases remained unmatched. The CDR3 sequence is 15 residues long. The CDR3: CASRTRTGKVDGYTF. The DNA of the CDR3 is TGTGCCAGCAGAACCCGGACAGGGAAGGTCGATGGCTACACCTTC.

In this sample, this clonotype turned up many times. This rearrangement joins TRBV20-1 to TRBJ1-2, with D uncertain. CDR1 DFQATT and CDR2 SNEGSKA come from the germline V gene (reference sequence). The V end was cut by 5 bases, the J end by 3 bases, with 7 bases between. The CDR3 is made up of 11 amino acids. The DNA for the CDR3 is TGCAGTGCTCCCAATTACTATGGCTACACCTTC. This translates into CSAPNYYGYTF.

The rearrangement joins TRBV12-1 to TRBJ2-1; the table calls TRBD1, which could not be checked here. TRBV12-1 is classified as a pseudogene. The CDR3 totals 24 residues. Here the CDR3 reads CASSFKGQGTRSSLLLSSYNEQFF. The CDR3 region has the DNA TGTGCCAGCAGCTTTAAGGGACAGGGAACTAGGTCCTCTCTTCTCCTAAGCTCCTACAATGAGCAGTTCTTC.

This clonotype was seen more than once but under ten times. The chain uses TRBV5-1 and TRBJ1-1, with no clear D. Germline V CDR1 and CDR2: SGHRS, YFSETQ. V was shortened by 4 bases and J by 6 bases, with 13 bases between the two germline ends. This CDR3 is built from 13 residues. The CDR3 DNA follows: TGCGCCAGCAGCATTATCCCAGAGGCTGAAGCTTTCTTT. It translates to CASSIIPEAEAFF.

This clonotype appeared a few times. This rearrangement joins TRBV6-5 to TRBJ2-1, with TRBD2 as a possible D gene (5 bases). CDR3 size: 17 residues. Per the germline V gene, CDR1 is MNHEY and CDR2 is SVGAGI. Trimming cost V 2 bases and J 7 bases, with 21 bases left between them. The CDR3 nucleotides read TGTGCCAGCAGTTACAGCGGACCTATAAGCTCTTGGAATGAGCAGTTCTTC. As protein: CASSYSGPISSWNEQFF.

The V call is TRBV12-3 or TRBV12-4, the J call TRBJ2-1; D remains unclear. Trimming cost V 8 bases and J 1 base, with 12 bases left between them. The length of the CDR3 is 14 residues. The CDR3 DNA is TGTGCCAGCTTAAGGGATAGGTCCTACAATGAGCAGTTCTTC. This encodes CASLRDRSYNEQFF.

J is TRBJ2-2 and V is TRBV4-2; the D gene is possibly TRBD2 (7 bases). The CDR3 consists of 17 residues. CDR1 is LGHNA and CDR2 is YNFKEQ in the germline V gene. Trimming took 3 bases from V and 3 from J, leaving 17 bases between them. CDR3: CASSHPKGGFDTGELFF. In DNA form, the CDR3 reads TGTGCCAGCAGCCACCCCAAGGGGGGGTTCGACACCGGGGAGCTGTTTTTT.

This clonotype was counted at least ten times. This rearrangement joins TRBV11-2 to TRBJ2-1; the match to TRBD1 covers 8 bases. Germline trimming cut 1 base from V and 3 bases from J; bases unmatched to any gene: 5. The CDR3 is made up of 16 amino acids. Germline V gene sequence: CDR1 SGHAT, CDR2 FQNNGV. In DNA form, the CDR3 reads TGTGCCAGCAGCTTAGCCCTAGGACAGGGCTACAATGAGCAGTTCTTC. Translation gives CASSLALGQGYNEQFF.

This clonotype occurred many times. V is TRBV29-1 and J is TRBJ2-1; 9 bases map to TRBD2. The length of the CDR3 is 14 residues. The ends lost 1 base at V and 6 bases at J; junction bases unmatched: 4. The germline V gene has CDR1 SQVTM and CDR2 ANQGSEA. CDR3 residues: CSVEAVAGVNEQFF. CDR3 in DNA: TGCAGCGTTGAAGCAGTAGCGGGAGTCAATGAGCAGTTCTTC.

V usage is TRBV20-1 and J usage is TRBJ2-5; no clear D gene. The CDR3 spans 14 residues. CDR1 is DFQATT and CDR2 is SNEGSKA in the germline V gene (reference sequence). Deletions cut 7 bases from V and 3 bases from J, with 18 bases between. In DNA form, the CDR3 reads TGCAGTGTCGGTGTTAGAACAGCGAAAGAGACCCAGTACTTC. This gives the protein CSVGVRTAKETQYF.

This clonotype has just a few counts. The CDR3: CSVDMSSGANVLTF. The DNA of the CDR3 is TGCAGCGTTGACATGAGCTCTGGGGCCAACGTCCTGACTTTC. The gene calls are TRBV29-1 and TRBJ2-6; no clear D gene. This CDR3 region has 14 residues. Trimming removed 3 bases from V and 0 bases from J, with 6 bases in between. The V gene's germline CDR1 is SQVTM and CDR2 ANQGSEA.

The chain couples TRBV7-2 to TRBJ1-2; D remains ambiguous. The CDR3 totals 13 residues. The V gene's germline CDR1 is SGHTA and CDR2 FQGNSA. V shed 2 bases and J shed 8 bases, with 12 bases lying between them. CDR3 protein: CASSLNGGEGYTF. CDR3 DNA: TGTGCCAGCAGCTTAAATGGAGGCGAGGGCTACACCTTC. The whole variable domain, filled in from reference TRBV7-2 and TRBJ1-2, reads GAGVSQSPSNKVTEKGKDVELRCDPISGHTALYWYRQSLGQGLEFLIYFQGNSAPDKSGLPSDRFSAERTGGSVSTLTIQRTQQEDSAVYLCASSLNGGEGYTFGSGTRLTVV.

This clonotype was seen a handful of times. V and J are TRBV20-1 and TRBJ1-6; D is uncertain. Looked up from germline, CDR1 is DFQATT and CDR2 is SNEGSKA (reference sequence). Trimming left V 3 bases short and J 10 bases short, with 10 bases between. The CDR3 is 12 amino acids. CDR3 region: CSASPLNSPLHF. The DNA for the CDR3 is TGCAGTGCTAGTCCCTTGAACTCACCCCTCCACTTT.

The J gene is TRBJ2-6, the V gene TRBV29-1; D perhaps matches TRBD1 (6 bases). CDR1 and CDR2 from the germline V gene are SQVTM and ANQGSEA. This CDR3 has 16 amino acids. Trimming took off 6 bases at V and 1 base at J, with 16 bases between the two ends. CDR3 bases: TGCAGCGTGGGGGACAAAGCCCCTTCTGGGGCCAACGTCCTGACTTTC. This sequence encodes CSVGDKAPSGANVLTF.

The CDR3, as DNA: TGTGCCAGCAGTTACGGGGACAGCAATGAGCAGTTCTTC. Its translation: CASSYGDSNEQFF. The chain carries TRBV6-6 and TRBJ2-1, with 7 bases fitting TRBD1. The germline CDR1 and CDR2 sequences are MNHNY and SVGAGI (reference sequence). The V and J ends lost 2 bases and 6 bases, in that order; junction bases with no gene match: 1. CDR3 size: 13 residues.

Only a few counts were recorded for this clonotype. The V gene is TRBV5-1, the J gene TRBJ2-1; TRBD1 or TRBD2 may be the D gene (5 bases each). Trimming left V 0 bases short and J 7 bases short, with 17 bases between. Germline V CDR1 and CDR2: SGHRS, YFSETQ. The CDR3 runs to 16 residues. CDR3 protein: CASSLEGGDPGNEQFF. CDR3 nucleotide sequence: TGCGCCAGCAGCTTGGAGGGTGGGGACCCGGGAAATGAGCAGTTCTTC.

The chain couples TRBV4-2 to TRBJ2-2, with D maybe TRBD2 (6 bases). The CDR3 loop spans 15 amino acids. Trimming removed 6 bases from V and 2 bases from J, with 13 bases in between. CDR1 is LGHNA and CDR2 is YNFKEQ in the germline V gene. The CDR3 region has the DNA TGTGCCAGCAGGGGGACTGGGGAAAACACCGGGGAGCTGTTTTTT. This gives the protein CASRGTGENTGELFF.

This clonotype was found a few times. The J gene is TRBJ1-2, the V gene TRBV5-5; D is unclear. The CDR3 is made up of 14 amino acids. Germline V gives CDR1 SGHKS, CDR2 YYEKEE (reference sequence). Trimming stripped 4 bases from V and 0 bases from J, with 10 bases between. CDR3 DNA sequence: TGTGCCAGCAGCCATTTGCCAGCTAACTATGGCTACACCTTC. Protein product: CASSHLPANYGYTF.

The chain joins TRBV5-1 to TRBJ2-1, with 7 bases fitting TRBD2. The CDR3 spans 13 residues. Germline V gene data show CDR1 as SGHRS and CDR2 as YFSETQ. J lost 1 base, V lost 7 bases, and 2 bases had no gene match. CDR3 DNA sequence: TGCGCCAGCCGGACTAGTTCCTACAATGAGCAGTTCTTC. This gives the protein CASRTSSYNEQFF.

To note about this clonotype: At one boundary the junction diverges from the germline segment, which might be a read error. V usage is TRBV7-2 and J usage is TRBJ2-3, with D unresolved. There are 13 residues in the CDR3. In germline, CDR1 is SGHTA, CDR2 FQGNSA. CDR3 loop: CATSNGPRDTQYF. The CDR3 bases are TGTGCCACCAGCAATGGGCCCAGAGATACGCAGTATTTT.

The gene calls are TRBV12-3 or TRBV12-4 and TRBJ1-1, with TRBD1 as a possible D gene (6 bases). Trimming stripped 6 bases from V and 6 bases from J, with 14 bases between. The CDR3 consists of 13 residues. CDR3 nucleotides: TGTGCCAGCAGGGAGACAGGCCTTGCTGAAGCTTTCTTT. Translated: CASRETGLAEAFF.

This clonotype was detected many times. This chain links TRBV4-3 with TRBJ1-1; the match to TRBD1 covers 7 bases. The CDR3 sequence is 16 residues long. The V gene end was trimmed by 0 bases and the J gene end by 2 bases; junction bases not matched to a gene: 6. Germline lookup yields CDR1 LGHNA and CDR2 YSLEER. DNA for the CDR3: TGCGCCAGCAGCCAAGACACCAGGACAGGTAACACTGAAGCTTTCTTT. It translates to CASSQDTRTGNTEAFF.

This rearrangement joins TRBV6-1 to TRBJ2-3, with 9 bases that match TRBD2. The ends lost 6 bases at V and 0 bases at J; junction bases unmatched: 7. CDR1 is MNHNS, CDR2 SASEGT, per germline. This CDR3 contains 16 residues. The CDR3 nucleotides are TGTGCCAGCAGCCCAGGACTAGCGCCGAGCACAGATACGCAGTATTTT. Protein: CASSPGLAPSTDTQYF.

This clonotype was seen more than once but under ten times. The chain uses TRBV7-9 and TRBJ1-1, with D maybe TRBD1 (6 bases). CDR3 length equals 15 residues. From germline, CDR1 is SEHNR and CDR2 FQNEAQ (reference sequence). Deletions cut 4 bases from V and 1 base from J, with 13 bases between. The CDR3 sequence is CASSSHRDKNTEAFF. For the CDR3, the DNA is TGTGCCAGCAGCTCCCACAGGGACAAGAACACTGAAGCTTTCTTT.

This clonotype was detected a few times. V and J are TRBV13 and TRBJ2-1, with 7 bases that match TRBD2. The junction had 8 bases not matched to a gene; V was cut back by 2 bases and J by 4 bases. This CDR3 is 16 amino acids long. From germline, CDR1 is PRHDT and CDR2 FYEKMQ (reference sequence). The CDR3 here is CASSLRGASGYNEQFF. The DNA for the CDR3 is TGTGCCAGCAGCTTAAGGGGAGCTAGCGGATACAATGAGCAGTTCTTC.

V usage is TRBV6-2 or TRBV6-3 and J usage is TRBJ2-6; D may match TRBD1 or TRBD2 (6 bases each). Trimming left V 5 bases short and J 0 bases short, with 14 bases between. CDR3 size: 17 residues. Germline CDR1 reads MNHEY; CDR2 reads SVGEGT. Written as DNA, the CDR3 is TGTGCCAGCAGTACCGGGGGACACGTCTCTGGGGCCAACGTCCTGACTTTC. Translated, it gives CASSTGGHVSGANVLTF.

A few counts support this clonotype. This rearrangement joins TRBV9 to TRBJ2-7; D gene uncertain. Per germline, CDR1 SGDLS and CDR2 YYNGEE. CDR3 size: 14 residues. The germline V and J ends were trimmed by 0 bases and 3 bases, with 10 bases remaining between them. As DNA, the CDR3 is TGTGCCAGCAGCGTAGGAGATACCATCTACGAGCAGTACTTC. Its translation: CASSVGDTIYEQYF.

J is TRBJ2-1 and V is TRBV28; perhaps TRBD2 as D (6 bases). The germline V gene encodes CDR1 MDHEN and CDR2 SYDVKM. Trimming left V 5 bases short and J 3 bases short, with 14 bases between. The CDR3 sequence is 15 residues long. CDR3 region: CASSLGGDFYNEQFF. For the CDR3, the DNA is TGTGCCAGCAGTCTCGGCGGGGACTTCTACAATGAGCAGTTCTTC.

This clonotype has more than one count but fewer than ten. V and J are TRBV6-1 and TRBJ2-7; D is unclear. CDR3 length: 13 residues. Trimming shortened V by 8 bases and J by 1 base, and 12 bases separated the two germline ends. In germline, CDR1 is MNHNS, CDR2 SASEGT. The CDR3 coding sequence is TGTGCCAGCCAGGTAGGCCGATCCTACGAGCAGTACTTC. This encodes CASQVGRSYEQYF.

The J gene is TRBJ2-2, the V gene TRBV5-8, with D unresolved. This CDR3 is built from 16 residues. V was pared by 4 bases and J by 0 bases, with 13 bases between. Germline V gene lookup returns CDR1 SGHTS and CDR2 YDEGEE. In DNA, the CDR3 is TGTGCCAGCAGCCACATCAGTGCCTCGAACACCGGGGAGCTGTTTTTT. Protein: CASSHISASNTGELFF.